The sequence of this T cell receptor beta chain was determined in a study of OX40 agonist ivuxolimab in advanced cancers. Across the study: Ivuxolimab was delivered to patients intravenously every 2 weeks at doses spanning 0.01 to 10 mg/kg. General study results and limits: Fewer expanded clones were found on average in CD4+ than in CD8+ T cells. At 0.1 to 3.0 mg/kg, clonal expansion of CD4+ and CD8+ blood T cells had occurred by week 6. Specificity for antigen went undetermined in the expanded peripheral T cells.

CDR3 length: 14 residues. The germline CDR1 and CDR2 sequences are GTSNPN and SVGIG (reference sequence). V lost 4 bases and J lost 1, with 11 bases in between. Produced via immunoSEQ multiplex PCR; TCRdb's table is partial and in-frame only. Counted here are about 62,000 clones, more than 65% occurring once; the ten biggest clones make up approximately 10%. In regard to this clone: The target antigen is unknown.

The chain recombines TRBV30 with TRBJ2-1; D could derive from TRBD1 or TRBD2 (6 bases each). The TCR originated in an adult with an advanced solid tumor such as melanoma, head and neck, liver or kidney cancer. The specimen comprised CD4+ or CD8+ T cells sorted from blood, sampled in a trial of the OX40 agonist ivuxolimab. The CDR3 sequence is CAWTLGGSYNEQFF. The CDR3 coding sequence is TGTGCCTGGACCTTAGGGGGGTCCTACAATGAGCAGTTCTTC.